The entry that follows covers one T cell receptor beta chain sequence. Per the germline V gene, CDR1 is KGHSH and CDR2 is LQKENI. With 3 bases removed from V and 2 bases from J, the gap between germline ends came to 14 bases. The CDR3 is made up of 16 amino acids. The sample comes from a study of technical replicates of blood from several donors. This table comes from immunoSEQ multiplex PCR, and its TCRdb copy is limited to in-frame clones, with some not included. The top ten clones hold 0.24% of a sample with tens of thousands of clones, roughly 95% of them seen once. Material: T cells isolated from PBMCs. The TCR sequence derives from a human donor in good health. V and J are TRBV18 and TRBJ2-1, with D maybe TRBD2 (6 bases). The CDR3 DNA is TGTGCCAGCTCACCGGCGGGACTCCCAACCTACAATGAGCAGTTCTTC. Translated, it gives CASSPAGLPTYNEQFF. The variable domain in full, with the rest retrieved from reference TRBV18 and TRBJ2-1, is NAGVMQNPRHLVRRRGQEARLRCSPMKGHSHVYWYRQLPEEGLKFMVYLQKENIIDESGMPKERFSAEFPKEGPSILRIQQVVRGDSAAYFCASSPAGLPTYNEQFFGPGTRLTVL.